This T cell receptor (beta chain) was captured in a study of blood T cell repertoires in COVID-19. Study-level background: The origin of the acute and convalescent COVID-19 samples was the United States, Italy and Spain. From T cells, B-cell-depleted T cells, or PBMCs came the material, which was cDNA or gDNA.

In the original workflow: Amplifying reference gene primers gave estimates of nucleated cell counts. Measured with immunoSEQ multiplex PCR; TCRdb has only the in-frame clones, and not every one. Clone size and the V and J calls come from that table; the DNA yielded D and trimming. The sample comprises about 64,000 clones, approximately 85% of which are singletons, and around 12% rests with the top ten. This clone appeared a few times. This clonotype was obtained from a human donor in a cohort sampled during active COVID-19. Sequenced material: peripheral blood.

DNA of the CDR3: TGTGCCAGTAGTTTTCTGGGGGAGGCACCCCTCCACTTT. Translating gives CASSFLGEAPLHF. The chain links TRBV19 to TRBJ1-6, with a tentative D call TRBD1 (5 bases). The CDR3 contains 13 residues. Germline loops: CDR1 LNHDA, CDR2 SQIVND (reference sequence). Trimming took off 5 bases at V and 11 bases at J, with 13 bases between the two ends.